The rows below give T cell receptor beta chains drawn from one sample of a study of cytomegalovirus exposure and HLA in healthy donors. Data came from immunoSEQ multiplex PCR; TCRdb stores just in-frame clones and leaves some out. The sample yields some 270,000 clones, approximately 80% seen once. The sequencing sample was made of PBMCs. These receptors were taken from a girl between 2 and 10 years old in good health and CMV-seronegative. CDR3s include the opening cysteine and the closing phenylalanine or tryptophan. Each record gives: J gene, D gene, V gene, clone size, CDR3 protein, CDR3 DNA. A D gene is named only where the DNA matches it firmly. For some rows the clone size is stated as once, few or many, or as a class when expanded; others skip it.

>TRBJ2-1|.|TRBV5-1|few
CASSFNRGYHYNEQFF
TGCGCCAGCAGCTTTAATAGGGGGTACCACTACAATGAGCAGTTCTTC
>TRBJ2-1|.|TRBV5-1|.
CASSWDKDSKKNEQFF
TGCGCCAGCAGCTGGGATAAGGACTCTAAAAAAAATGAGCAGTTCTTC
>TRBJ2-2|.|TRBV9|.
CASSVQGGELFF
TGTGCCAGCAGCGTTCAGGGCGGGGAGCTGTTTTTT
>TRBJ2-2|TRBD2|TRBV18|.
CASSPRLAGGSNTGELFF
TGTGCCAGCTCACCTCGGCTAGCGGGAGGGTCGAACACCGGGGAGCTGTTTTTT
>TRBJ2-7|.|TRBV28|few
CASSFQGLYEQYF
TGTGCCAGCAGTTTTCAGGGTTTGTACGAGCAGTACTTC
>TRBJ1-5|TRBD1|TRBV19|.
CASSPPRQGLSNQPQHF
TGTGCCAGTAGTCCGCCCCGACAGGGCCTTAGCAATCAGCCCCAGCATTTT
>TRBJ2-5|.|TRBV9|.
CASSVDPGQETQYF
TGTGCCAGCAGCGTAGATCCAGGCCAAGAGACCCAGTACTTC
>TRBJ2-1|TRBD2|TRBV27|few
CASSLFSGSSNEQFF
TGTGCCAGCAGTTTATTTAGCGGGAGTTCGAATGAGCAGTTCTTC
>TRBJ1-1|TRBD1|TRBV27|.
CASMGADRAYSKAFF
TGTGCCAGCATGGGGGCTGACAGGGCTTATTCAAAAGCTTTCTTT
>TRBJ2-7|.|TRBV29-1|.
CSVEAGREQYF
TGCAGCGTTGAAGCAGGGCGCGAGCAGTACTTC
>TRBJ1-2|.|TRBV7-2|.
CASSLGQVRGYGYTF
TGTGCCAGCAGCTTAGGGCAGGTTAGGGGCTATGGCTACACCTTC
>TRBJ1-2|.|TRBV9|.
CASSNDPRVYGYTF
TGTGCCAGCAGCAACGACCCCAGGGTTTATGGCTACACCTTC
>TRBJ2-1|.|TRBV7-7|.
CASSPTNNNEQFF
TGTGCCAGCAGCCCCACGAACAACAATGAGCAGTTCTTC
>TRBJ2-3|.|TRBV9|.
CASSATGTYFTDTQYF
TGTGCCAGCAGCGCGACGGGGACATACTTTACAGATACGCAGTATTTT
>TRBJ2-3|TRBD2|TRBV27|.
CASSSKTGTSMTDTQYF
TGTGCCAGCAGCTCTAAAACCGGGACTAGCATGACAGATACGCAGTATTTT
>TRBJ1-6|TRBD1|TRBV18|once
CASSPHRTGICSPLHF
TGTGCCAGCTCACCACACCGGACAGGGATTTGTTCACCCCTCCACTTT
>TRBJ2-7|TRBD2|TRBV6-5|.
CASSFQDSGTYEQYF
TGTGCCAGCAGTTTCCAGGATAGCGGGACCTACGAGCAGTACTTC
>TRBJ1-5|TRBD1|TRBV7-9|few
CASSSTGASGEPQHF
TGTGCCAGCAGCTCAACAGGGGCCTCGGGGGAGCCCCAGCATTTT
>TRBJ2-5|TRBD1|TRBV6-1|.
CASRERDRGKETQYF
TGTGCCAGCAGAGAACGGGACAGGGGTAAAGAGACCCAGTACTTC
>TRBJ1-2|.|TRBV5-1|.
CASSLVLGGDYGYTF
TGCGCCAGCAGCTTGGTGTTGGGGGGTGACTATGGCTACACCTTC
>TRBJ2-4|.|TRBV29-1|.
CSAKTGISFGNIQYF
TGCAGCGCTAAAACAGGGATAAGTTTTGGGAACATTCAGTACTTC
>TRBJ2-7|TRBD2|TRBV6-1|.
CASRREAGVYEQYF
TGTGCCAGCAGAAGGGAAGCGGGAGTCTACGAGCAGTACTTC
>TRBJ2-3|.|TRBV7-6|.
CASSLAVKASTDTQYF
TGTGCCAGCAGCTTAGCCGTCAAAGCCAGCACAGATACGCAGTATTTT
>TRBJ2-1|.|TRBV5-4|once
CASSLGAISYNEQFF
TGTGCCAGCAGCTTAGGGGCGATCTCCTACAATGAGCAGTTCTTC
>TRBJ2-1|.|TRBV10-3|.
CAISSLALSSYNEQFF
TGTGCCATCAGCTCACTAGCTCTAAGCTCCTACAATGAGCAGTTCTTC
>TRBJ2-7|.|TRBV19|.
CASSPTLSSYEQYF
TGTGCCAGTAGTCCCACCCTAAGCTCCTACGAGCAGTACTTC
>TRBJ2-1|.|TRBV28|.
CASSFGHTAPYNEQFF
TGTGCCAGCAGTTTCGGACACACTGCCCCCTACAATGAGCAGTTCTTC
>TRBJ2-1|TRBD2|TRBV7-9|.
CASSPRGGEDIYNEQFF
TGTGCCAGCAGCCCCCGGGGAGGGGAGGATATTTACAATGAGCAGTTCTTC
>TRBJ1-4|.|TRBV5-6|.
CASSLVHTATNEKLFF
TGTGCCAGCAGCTTGGTGCACACAGCAACTAATGAAAAACTGTTTTTT
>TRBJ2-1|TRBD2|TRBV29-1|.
CSVAKAGEINEQFF
TGCAGCGTGGCAAAAGCGGGGGAAATAAATGAGCAGTTCTTC
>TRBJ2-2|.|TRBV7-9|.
CASSLVAGTGELFF
TGTGCCAGCAGCTTGGTCGCGGGCACCGGGGAGCTGTTTTTT
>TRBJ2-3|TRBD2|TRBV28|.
CASSRLAGTTDTQYF
TGTGCCAGCAGTAGACTAGCGGGGACTACAGATACGCAGTATTTT
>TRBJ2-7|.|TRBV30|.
CAWSSTEQYF
TGTGCCTGGTCCTCTACCGAGCAGTACTTC
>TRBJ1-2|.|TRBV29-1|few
CSVADGYTF
TGCAGCGTTGCCGATGGCTACACCTTC
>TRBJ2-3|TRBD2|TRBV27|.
CASSVRTSGGVHTQYF
TGTGCCAGCAGTGTACGGACTAGCGGGGGGGTTCATACGCAGTATTTT
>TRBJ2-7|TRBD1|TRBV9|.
CASSVGTGFSYEQYF
TGTGCCAGCAGCGTGGGGACAGGGTTCTCCTACGAGCAGTACTTC